The 25 T cell receptor beta chains in this list originate from one sample, sequenced in a study of blood T cell repertoires in COVID-19. Method: immunoSEQ multiplex PCR; TCRdb's copy keeps in-frame clones and lacks some. This table has tens of thousands of clones, approximately 80% appearing once. The sample consisted of peripheral blood. The receptor source for this set is an elderly woman with active or convalescent COVID-19.

V usage is TRBV28 and J usage is TRBJ1-2, with D unresolved. Germline V gene data show CDR1 as MDHEN and CDR2 as SYDVKM. The V end lost 2 bases, the J end lost 2 bases, and 6 bases lay between the germline ends. The CDR3 runs 13 residues. The CDR3 region is CASSLDLNYGYTF. CDR3 DNA sequence: TGTGCCAGCAGTTTAGACTTGAACTATGGCTACACCTTC.

The genes are TRBV30 and TRBJ1-3, with 7 bases lining up with TRBD1. The V gene end was trimmed by 1 base and the J gene end by 2 bases; junction bases not matched to a gene: 5. The V gene's germline CDR1 is GTSNPN and CDR2 SVGIG (reference sequence). The CDR3 runs 15 residues. The CDR3 reads CAWSGDSVTGNTIYF. CDR3 sequence (DNA): TGTGCCTGGAGTGGGGACAGCGTCACTGGAAACACCATATATTTT.

The V gene is TRBV6-2 or TRBV6-3, the J gene TRBJ2-3; 8 bases align to TRBD2. V dropped 6 bases and J dropped 4; count of bases not matched to a gene: 18. Germline values: CDR1 MNHEY, CDR2 SVGEGT. This CDR3 spans 18 amino acids. The CDR3 nucleotides are TGTGCCAGCAGCCAACCCAACCCCTTGCGGGGGGCCTCAGATACGCAGTATTTT. It codes for CASSQPNPLRGASDTQYF.

This clone has a single count. J is TRBJ2-3 and V is TRBV5-1, with 7 bases aligning to TRBD2. The junction had 16 bases not matched to a gene; V was cut back by 5 bases and J by 7 bases. Germline V lookup: CDR1 SGHRS, CDR2 YFSETQ. The CDR3 loop spans 16 amino acids. The DNA for the CDR3 is TGCGCCAGCAGGTACCGACTAGCCGAAGCGGGAAATACGCAGTATTTT. It encodes CASRYRLAEAGNTQYF.

V is TRBV28 and J is TRBJ2-3; 11 bases fit TRBD2. Germline-derived CDR1 and CDR2 are MDHEN and SYDVKM. After removal of 2 bases from V and 5 bases from J, the junction contained 9 bases not matched to a gene. There are 17 residues in the CDR3. CDR3 DNA sequence: TGTGCCAGCAGTTTAGGCACTTTTAGCGGGGGGGTAGATACGCAGTATTTT. Protein product: CASSLGTFSGGVDTQYF.

This sequence joins TRBV11-3 and TRBJ2-7; D uncertain. The length of the CDR3 is 12 residues. Germline values: CDR1 SGHNT, CDR2 YENEEA. V was pared by 5 bases and J by 5 bases, with 10 bases between. CDR3 in DNA: TGTGCCAGCAGCCCCCCAACTAACGAGCAGTACTTC. The encoded protein is CASSPPTNEQYF.

The V call is TRBV6-2 or TRBV6-3, the J call TRBJ2-7; TRBD2 matches 7 bases. The CDR3 length is 14 residues. Per germline, CDR1 MNHEY and CDR2 SVGEGT. Trimming took 5 bases from V and 5 from J; bases not matched to a gene: 9. In DNA, the CDR3 is TGTGCCAGCAGTGGACTAGTTTTGTTGCACGAGCAGTACTTC. Encoded protein: CASSGLVLLHEQYF.

By sample fraction, this clone is medium-sized. As DNA, the CDR3 is TGTGCCAGCAGCCCTGTTACCGGGACTAGCGGTTACACAGATACGCAGTATTTT. This encodes CASSPVTGTSGYTDTQYF. The chain combines TRBV9 with TRBJ2-3; TRBD2 aligns across 11 bases. Germline loops: CDR1 SGDLS, CDR2 YYNGEE. With 4 bases clipped from V and 2 bases from J, the junction kept 12 bases outside the gene matches. This CDR3 region has 18 residues.

The V call is TRBV2, the J call TRBJ2-7; 8 nucleotides align to TRBD2. Germline trimming cut 6 bases from V and 6 bases from J; bases unmatched to any gene: 7. This CDR3 region has 13 residues. Germline-derived CDR1 and CDR2 are SNHLY and FYNNEI. The CDR3 protein is CASRASGGTEQYF. CDR3 sequence (DNA): TGTGCCAGCAGAGCCTCGGGGGGGACCGAGCAGTACTTC. Complete variable domain (other parts from reference TRBV2 and TRBJ2-7): EPEVTQTPSHQVTQMGQEVILRCVPISNHLYFYWYRQILGQKVEFLVSFYNNEISEKSEIFDDQFSVERPDGSNFTLKIRSTKLEDSAMYFCASRASGGTEQYFGPGTRLTVT.

This clone was seen once. J is TRBJ1-2 and V is TRBV6-2 or TRBV6-3, with a tentative D call TRBD1 (5 bases). Germline-derived CDR1 and CDR2 are MNHEY and SVGEGT. Trimming removed 0 bases at V and 5 bases at J, with 13 bases between. The CDR3 sequence is 15 residues long. The chain's CDR3 is CASSYSRTDIYGYTF. The CDR3 DNA reads TGTGCCAGCAGTTACTCGAGGACGGACATATATGGCTACACCTTC.

The sample holds one count of this clone. The chain combines TRBV6-2 or TRBV6-3 with TRBJ2-5, with TRBD2 matching 12 bases. CDR1 MNHEY and CDR2 SVGEGT come from the germline V gene. V shed 5 bases, J shed 5 bases, and the junction held 6 bases outside the gene matches. The CDR3 runs to 15 residues. CDR3 sequence reads: CASSPTSGRHETQYF. Here the CDR3 DNA reads TGTGCCAGCAGTCCGACTAGCGGGAGACATGAGACCCAGTACTTC.

In the case of this clone: At one of its ends the junction is not consistent with the germline gene, which may arise from a read error. The chain has TRBV4-2 and TRBJ1-2; 9 bases agree with TRBD1. Germline V gene lookup returns CDR1 LGHNA and CDR2 YNFKEQ. This CDR3 has 13 residues. This CDR3 reads CASSQDPSRDREF. In DNA form, the CDR3 reads TGTGCCAGCAGCCAAGATCCGAGCCGGGACAGGGAGTTC.

The chain carries TRBV10-3 and TRBJ1-2, with 7 bases lining up with TRBD1. This CDR3 has 13 residues. Germline CDR1 and CDR2: ENHRY and SYGVKD. V shed 7 bases, J shed 7 bases, and the junction held 9 bases outside the gene matches. This chain's CDR3 is CAIIGDSEGGYTF. DNA of the CDR3: TGTGCCATCATTGGGGACAGCGAGGGTGGCTACACCTTC.

This chain joins TRBV7-4 and TRBJ2-4; a weak D match, TRBD1 (6 bases). CDR1 and CDR2 from the germline V gene are SGHVT and SQSDAQ. The CDR3 consists of 23 residues. V was trimmed by 1 base and J by 3 bases, leaving 34 bases between them. The DNA for the CDR3 is TGTGCCAGCAGCTTAGGAGGGGAGAATTGCGACAAAGGACAGAACATGTTCAAAAACATTCAGTACTTC. Its protein product is CASSLGGENCDKGQNMFKNIQYF.

A few counts support this clone. J is TRBJ2-3 and V is TRBV18; no definite D call. This CDR3 has 13 amino acids. V lost 2 bases, J lost 6 bases, and 9 bases lay in between. Germline V gene sequence: CDR1 KGHSH, CDR2 LQKENI. The CDR3: CASSPAVGDTQYF. CDR3 coding DNA: TGTGCCAGCTCACCAGCGGTCGGGGATACGCAGTATTTT.

The chain couples TRBV28 to TRBJ1-1, with D tentatively TRBD1 (6 bases). The ends were cut back, 5 bases at V and 0 bases at J, with 13 bases in the middle. The CDR3 is 15 residues long. Looked up from germline, CDR1 is MDHEN and CDR2 is SYDVKM. CDR3 DNA: TGTGCCAGCAGTCAACAACAGGGAATGAACACTGAAGCTTTCTTT. As protein: CASSQQQGMNTEAFF.

The gene calls are TRBV9 and TRBJ2-1; TRBD1 matches at 9 bases. With V trimmed by 4 bases and J by 6 bases, 8 bases remained unmatched. The CDR3 runs 15 residues. From germline, CDR1 is SGDLS and CDR2 YYNGEE. CDR3 amino acids: CASSSTGTGINEQFF. The CDR3 coding sequence is TGTGCCAGCAGCTCGACCGGGACAGGGATCAATGAGCAGTTCTTC.

J is TRBJ2-1 and V is TRBV7-8, with 11 bases fitting TRBD2. Germline CDR1 and CDR2: SGHVS and FQNEAQ. V lost 0 bases to trimming and J lost 5 bases; unmatched junction nucleotides: 3. The CDR3 runs 16 residues. CDR3 loop: CASSLALAGGNNEQFF. In DNA form, the CDR3 reads TGTGCCAGCAGCTTAGCGCTAGCGGGGGGCAACAATGAGCAGTTCTTC.

This chain connects TRBV7-3 to TRBJ2-7, with 8 positions matching TRBD2. The CDR3 is 14 residues long. J was trimmed by 1 base and V by 2 bases; bases with no gene match: 1. Germline V lookup: CDR1 SGHTA, CDR2 FQGTGA. For the CDR3, the DNA is TGTGCCAGCAGCTTAGCGGGAGGATCCTACGAGCAGTACTTC. This encodes CASSLAGGSYEQYF.

This clone was observed a few times. This sequence joins TRBV28 and TRBJ2-6; 10 nucleotides line up with TRBD1. This CDR3 spans 18 amino acids. Germline V gene lookup returns CDR1 MDHEN and CDR2 SYDVKM. Germline trimming cut 2 bases from V and 2 bases from J; bases unmatched to any gene: 6. CDR3 nucleotides: TGTGCCAGCAGTTTAGTTGGACAGGGGGTCCCTGGGGCCAACGTCCTGACTTTC. Encoded protein: CASSLVGQGVPGANVLTF.

The genes are TRBV28 and TRBJ1-6; 10 bases fit TRBD1. The CDR3 consists of 14 residues. CDR1 is MDHEN, CDR2 SYDVKM, per germline. Losses at the gene ends were 5 bases for V and 7 bases for J; bases not matched to a gene: 2. DNA of the CDR3: TGTGCCAGCAGTCCGGACAGGGGGAATTCACCCCTCCACTTT. It specifies CASSPDRGNSPLHF.

The chain recombines TRBV12-5 with TRBJ1-2, with 7 bases identical to TRBD1. The CDR3 runs 12 residues. The germline CDR1 and CDR2 sequences are LGHNT and FRNRAP. With 1 base clipped from V and 9 bases from J, the junction kept 2 bases outside the gene matches. The CDR3 DNA follows: TGTGCTAGTGGTTTGGAACAGGGGAGCTACACCTTC. Residues: CASGLEQGSYTF. Full variable domain (remainder filled in from reference TRBV12-5 and TRBJ1-2): DARVTQTPRHKVTEMGQEVTMRCQPILGHNTVFWYRQTMMQGLELLAYFRNRAPLDDSGMPKDRFSAEMPDATLATLKIQPSEPRDSAVYFCASGLEQGSYTFGSGTRLTVV.

The rearrangement joins TRBV7-2 to TRBJ2-2; 10 nucleotides match TRBD2. There are 16 residues in the CDR3. With V trimmed by 5 bases and J by 4 bases, 7 bases remained unmatched. The germline gives CDR1 SGHTA, CDR2 FQGNSA. In DNA form, the CDR3 reads TGTGCCAGCAGCCTCATAGCGGGGGGAGGCACCGGGGAGCTGTTTTTT. It encodes CASSLIAGGGTGELFF.

This clone was counted once. The CDR3, as DNA: TGCGCCAGCAGTCAATCGTGGCCTTCGGGCTACACCTTC. Translated: CASSQSWPSGYTF. This rearrangement joins TRBV23-1 to TRBJ1-2, with no clear D. TRBV23-1 is an ORF, with its function uncertain. Trimming shortened V by 0 bases and J by 8 bases, and 10 bases separated the two germline ends. The CDR3 spans 13 residues.

The V call is TRBV2, the J call TRBJ2-6, with D unresolved. V was trimmed by 4 bases and J by 2 bases, leaving 3 bases between them. Germline V gene data show CDR1 as SNHLY and CDR2 as FYNNEI. This CDR3 has 13 residues. CDR3 protein: CASSATGANVLTF. The CDR3 coding sequence is TGTGCCAGCAGTGCTACTGGGGCCAACGTCCTGACTTTC.